This TCR beta chain was profiled in a study of blood T cell repertoires in COVID-19. The CDR3 extends over 13 amino acids. Germline V gene data show CDR1 as MGHDK and CDR2 as SYGVNS. The ends were cut back, 4 bases at V and 2 bases at J, with 8 bases in the middle. For recovered donors of Cohort 3, there were two negative PCRs, clearance, or symptom resolution. Produced via immunoSEQ multiplex PCR; TCRdb's table is partial and in-frame only. The sample includes approximately 230,000 clones, 65% to 90% seen only once; the top ten take under 2%. This clonotype originated in a middle-aged man who had recovered from COVID-19. This sequence joins TRBV25-1 and TRBJ1-2; D ambiguous. Sample: PBMCs or T cells enriched from blood (not recorded which). CDR3 DNA: TGTGCCAGCAGTGGGCAGGCCAACTATGGCTACACCTTC. Its translation is CASSGQANYGYTF.